The source of this T cell receptor beta chain is a study of T cell responses to AZD1222 COVID-19 vaccine (dated by TCRdb to about 2021). Regarding the research as a whole: TCR sequencing was performed for 230 to 250 trial participants, of whom about 200 were given two doses of AZD1222 and about 25 were given two doses of MenACWY control vaccine. Trial participants were enrolled by age into 18-55, 56-69 and 70-plus year subgroups, with roughly 160, 29 and 62 TCR-sequenced participants respectively. Overall results and qualifications from the work: Because no samples from the day 14 peak response were available, repertoires could be characterized only after the peak T cell response. Participants were mostly white British, with more females than males. The authors suggested clonal diversity may have been underestimated. The 56-69-year group was small, and its depth increase did not reach significance, likely because of low power. CD4 TCRs associated with the vaccine covered the entire spike protein, and the dominant responses were in regions 160-218 and 743-854. Reportedly, almost half of the unique spike-specific TCRs recognized epitopes lying outside the regions that are mutated in the B.1.351 and B.1.1.7 variants. After two AZD1222 doses, spike-specific TCR breadth and depth were significantly higher than at day 0 and than in MenACWY recipients. Only a handful of AZD1222 recipients were SARS-CoV-2 seropositive at baseline, limiting conclusions about previously exposed vaccinees.

The CDR3 regions of human TCRbeta chains were analyzed by immunosequencing. The authors' analysis ran thus. TCRs in the repertoires were compared against a reference library of SARS-CoV-2-specific TCRs that had been generated with the MIRA antigen-specificity platform. Breadth was defined as the fraction of unique TCRs that were SARS-CoV-2-associated, and depth was defined as the fraction of total T cells that were SARS-CoV-2-associated. Each spike-specific TCR was assigned to its reactive spike region and to a CD4 or CD8 class using the MIRA data. Log10-transformed breadth and depth values were compared by one-way ANOVA with Sidak's multiple comparisons tests. TCRdb mirrors the immuneACCESS table, restricted to in-frame sequences. Some clones are absent from its copies; in checked studies, under half trace to an unresolved V gene, and the reason for the others is unknown. V and J calls and clone size follow that table, whereas D and trimming were derived from the DNA. The table for this sample lists some 100,000 clones; approximately 90% of them were counted only once. 6% to 8.5% of the sample comes from the top ten.

As for this clone: Its cognate antigen has yet to be identified. Base qualities are missing; no much larger clone stands one base away.

The sample's time point label, decoded: about 28 days (+/-7) after the second vaccine dose. AZD1222 recipients whose second dose came at about 4 weeks and those whose second dose came at about 12 weeks were combined into one group, since spike-specific TCR depth and breadth did not differ between the two schedules. Vaccinee samples were obtained from the UK trials COV001 and COV002, which included a single-blind randomized controlled phase 2/3 trial of AZD1222 (ChAdOx1 nCoV-19) in healthy adults. For TCRbeta chain sequencing, PBMC samples from trial participants were taken at day 0 and at day 28 after the second dose. The germline V gene provides CDR1 SGHNT and CDR2 YENEEA. The CDR3 covers 18 residues, taking in both the cysteine and the phenylalanine. Only the CDR3 DNA is retained, 54 bases long and in frame from the first base. Relative to germline, V is 4 bases shorter and J is 10 bases shorter, with 29 bases between their ends.

The chain is assembled from TRBV11-3 and TRBJ1-5, with the identity of the D gene unclear. The specimen comprised peripheral blood, sampled 28 days after the second AZD1222 dose. The TCR sequence derives from an adult who received the AZD1222 COVID-19 vaccine. The CDR3 reads as follows: CASSSRFPPTLGVFPQHF. The nucleotide sequence is given as TGTGCCAGCAGCTCCCGCTTTCCCCCGACCTTGGGTGTCTTCCCCCAGCATTTT.